A single T cell receptor (beta chain) is shown here with its context. The sample originates from a study of blood T cell repertoires in COVID-19. About the research overall: Acute and convalescent COVID-19 specimens originated in the United States, Italy and Spain. From T cells, B-cell-depleted T cells, or PBMCs came the material, which was cDNA or gDNA.

Original methodology: Reference gene primer amplification gave nucleated cell count estimates. Repertoires were generated with immunoSEQ multiplex PCR, while TCRdb's copy carries only in-frame clones and drops some. The DNA gave D and trimming, while V, J and clone size come from that table. The data show 85,000 or so clones, roughly 89% seen once. The clonotype was recovered from a middle-aged man with active or convalescent COVID-19. Sequences were obtained from peripheral blood.

CDR3 in amino acids: CASSPASLTGGNEKLFF. The CDR3 bases are TGTGCCAGCAGCCCTGCTTCTCTGACAGGCGGAAATGAAAAACTGTTTTTT. This rearrangement joins TRBV5-5 to TRBJ1-4; maybe TRBD1 (6 bases). Germline V CDR1 and CDR2: SGHKS, YYEKEE (reference sequence). The CDR3 totals 17 residues. Trimming left V 4 bases short and J 5 bases short, with 21 bases between.